This record concerns one T cell receptor (beta chain) sequence. Deletions cut 6 bases from V and 4 bases from J, with 7 bases between. This CDR3 is built from 12 residues. Germline CDR1 and CDR2: MNHEY and SVGAGI. The method was immunoSEQ multiplex PCR; TCRdb's version includes in-frame clones alone and lacks a portion of them. Of around 170,000 clones listed, 88% are singletons. This specimen comes from a study of control samples from healthy donors and cancer patients. The sequenced sample consisted of blood. V and J are TRBV6-5 and TRBJ2-1; D gene uncertain. The clonotype originates from a woman in her twenties or thirties in good health. In nucleotides, the CDR3 is TGTGCCAGCAGGTTAGGGTACAATGAGCAGTTCTTC. Protein sequence: CASRLGYNEQFF.